This TCR beta chain was captured by sequencing in a study of T cell responses to AZD1222 COVID-19 vaccine (dated by TCRdb to 2020 to 2022). Looking at the study overall: A total of about 230 trial participants underwent TCR sequencing, of whom some 210 received two doses of AZD1222 and around 25 received two doses of the MenACWY control vaccine. Trial participants were enrolled into age subgroups of 18-55, 56-69 and 70-plus years, which contained 148, 28 and 57 TCR-sequenced participants, respectively. The paper as a whole reports these results and caveats: In the small 56-69-year group, the increase in depth fell short of significance, most likely because of low power. Conclusions about previously exposed vaccinees are limited because only a handful of AZD1222 recipients were SARS-CoV-2 seropositive at baseline. No day 14 peak-response samples were available, so repertoires were characterized only after the peak T cell response. The vaccine-associated CD4 TCRs covered the entire spike protein, and the dominant responses fell in regions 160-218 and 743-854. A significant rise in spike-specific TCR breadth and depth was observed after two AZD1222 doses relative to day 0 and relative to MenACWY recipients. Participants were mostly white British, with more females than males. The authors suggested clonal diversity may have been underestimated. Reportedly, almost half of the unique spike-specific TCRs recognized epitopes lying outside the regions that are mutated in the B.1.351 and B.1.1.7 variants.

The CDR3 regions of human TCRbeta chains were subjected to immunosequencing. The study's processing was this. TCRs in the repertoires were matched against a reference library of SARS-CoV-2-specific TCRs that had been generated with the MIRA antigen-specificity platform. Breadth was defined as the fraction of unique TCRs that were SARS-CoV-2-associated, and depth was defined as the fraction of total T cells that were SARS-CoV-2-associated. Using the MIRA data, each spike-specific TCR was mapped to the spike region that the TCR reacts to and placed in a CD4 or CD8 class. Log10-transformed breadth and depth values were compared by one-way ANOVA with Sidak's multiple comparisons tests. TCRdb's version of the immuneACCESS table is confined to in-frame rearrangements and falls short of the full clone set. An unresolved V gene accounts for under half of the shortfall where checked; the remainder is of unknown origin. That table furnishes V, J and clone size, whereas the DNA furnished D and trimming. The sample yields 50,000 to 65,000 clones; 65% to 90% were counted once. The biggest ten clones account for 6.9% of the sample.

Comments on this clone: The antigen this receptor binds is unknown. No much larger clone exists at a distance of one base, and base qualities are not known.

The intended sense of this specimen's time point label: about 28 days (+/-7) after the second vaccine dose. AZD1222 recipients with second doses at about 4 weeks or about 12 weeks were pooled, because spike-specific TCR depth and breadth did not differ between schedules. The vaccinee samples were drawn from two UK trials, COV001 and COV002, one of which was a single-blind randomized controlled phase 2/3 trial testing AZD1222 (ChAdOx1 nCoV-19) in healthy adults. For TCRbeta chain sequencing, PBMC samples from trial participants were taken at day 0 and at day 28 after the second dose. There are 12 amino acids in the CDR3, from cysteine to phenylalanine inclusive. Of the read, only the CDR3 DNA is kept; its 36 bases are in frame from base 1. CDR1 and CDR2 are drawn from the germline V gene: MDHEN, SYDVKM. The germline ends are 20 bases apart after V is trimmed by 7 bases and J by 13 bases.

The source was peripheral blood, collected 28 days after the second AZD1222 dose. The clonotype comes from an adult who received the AZD1222 COVID-19 vaccine. This chain is built from TRBV28 and TRBJ2-7; the D gene is possibly TRBD1 or TRBD2, with 5 bases matching each. The DNA sequence is given as TGTGCCAGCACCGGCAGTGTGGGGGTCAATTACTTC. Its translation is CASTGSVGVNYF.